This T cell receptor (beta chain) appears in the sequencing data of a study of blood T cell repertoires in COVID-19. V gave up 2 bases and J gave up 1 base, with 8 bases separating them. Germline V gene data show CDR1 as SNHLY and CDR2 as FYNNEI. The length of the CDR3 is 14 residues. Profiling relied on immunoSEQ multiplex PCR, and the TCRdb table lists in-frame clones only, not all of them. The data show about 140,000 clones, with 70% to 85% seen just once and approximately 3.5% held by the top ten. The rearrangement links TRBV2 to TRBJ2-5, with D perhaps matching TRBD2 (5 bases). The clonotype comes from a man aged 60 to 75 with acute or convalescent COVID-19. The sample consisted of peripheral blood. CDR3 in DNA: TGTGCCAGCAGTGAATTGGGGAGCCAAGAGACCCAGTACTTC. The encoded protein is CASSELGSQETQYF.